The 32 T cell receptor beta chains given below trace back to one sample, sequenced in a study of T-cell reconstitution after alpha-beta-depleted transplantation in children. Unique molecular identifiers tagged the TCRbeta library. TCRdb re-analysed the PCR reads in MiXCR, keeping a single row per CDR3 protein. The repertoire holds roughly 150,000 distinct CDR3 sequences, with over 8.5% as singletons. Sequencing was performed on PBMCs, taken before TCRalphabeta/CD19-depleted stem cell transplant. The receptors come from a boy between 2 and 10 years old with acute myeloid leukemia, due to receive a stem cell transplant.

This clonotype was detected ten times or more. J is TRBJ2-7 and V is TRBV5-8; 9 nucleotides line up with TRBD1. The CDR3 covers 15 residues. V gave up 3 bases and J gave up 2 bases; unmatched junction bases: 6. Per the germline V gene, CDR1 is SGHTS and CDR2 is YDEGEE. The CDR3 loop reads CASSSTGGYTYEQYF. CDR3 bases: TGTGCCAGCAGCTCAACAGGGGGCTATACCTACGAGCAGTACTTC.

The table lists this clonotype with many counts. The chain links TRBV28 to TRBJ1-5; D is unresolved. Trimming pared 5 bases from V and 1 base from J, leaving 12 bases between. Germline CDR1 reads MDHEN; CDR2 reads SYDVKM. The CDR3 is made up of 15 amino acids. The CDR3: CASSRPRNSNQPQHF. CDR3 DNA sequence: TGTGCCAGCAGTCGCCCACGGAACAGCAATCAGCCCCAGCATTTT.

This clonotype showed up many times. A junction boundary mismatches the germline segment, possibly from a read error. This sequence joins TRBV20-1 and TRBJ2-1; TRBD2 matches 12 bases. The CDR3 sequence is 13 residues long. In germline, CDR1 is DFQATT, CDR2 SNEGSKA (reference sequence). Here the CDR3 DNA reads TGCAGAGCTAGCGGGAGGGCCATGAATGAGCAGTTCTTC. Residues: CRASGRAMNEQFF.

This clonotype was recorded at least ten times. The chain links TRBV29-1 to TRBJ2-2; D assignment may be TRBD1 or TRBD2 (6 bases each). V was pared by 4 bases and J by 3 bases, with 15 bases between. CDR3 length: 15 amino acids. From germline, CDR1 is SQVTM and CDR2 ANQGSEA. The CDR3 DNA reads TGCAGCGTTGGTGGGGTCGGGGGCGACACCGGGGAGCTGTTTTTT. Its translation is CSVGGVGGDTGELFF.

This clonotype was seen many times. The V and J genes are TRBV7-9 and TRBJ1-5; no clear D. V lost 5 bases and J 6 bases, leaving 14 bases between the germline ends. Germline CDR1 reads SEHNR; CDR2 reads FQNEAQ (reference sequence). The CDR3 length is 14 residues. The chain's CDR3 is CASSRDGGSQPQHF. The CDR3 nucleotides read TGTGCCAGCAGCCGGGATGGAGGGTCTCAGCCCCAGCATTTT.

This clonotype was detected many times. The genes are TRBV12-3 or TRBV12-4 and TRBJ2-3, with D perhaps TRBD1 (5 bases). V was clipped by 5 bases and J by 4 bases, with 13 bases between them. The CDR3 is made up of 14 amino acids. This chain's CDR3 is CASSQQEPPDTQYF. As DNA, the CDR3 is TGTGCCAGCAGTCAACAGGAGCCCCCAGATACGCAGTATTTT.

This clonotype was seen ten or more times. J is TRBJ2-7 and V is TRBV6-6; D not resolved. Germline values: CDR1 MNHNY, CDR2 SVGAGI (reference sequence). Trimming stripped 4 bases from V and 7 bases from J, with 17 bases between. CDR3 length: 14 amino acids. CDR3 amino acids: CASSSRRTVREQYF. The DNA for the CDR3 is TGTGCCAGCAGTTCTAGACGGACGGTGAGGGAGCAGTACTTC.

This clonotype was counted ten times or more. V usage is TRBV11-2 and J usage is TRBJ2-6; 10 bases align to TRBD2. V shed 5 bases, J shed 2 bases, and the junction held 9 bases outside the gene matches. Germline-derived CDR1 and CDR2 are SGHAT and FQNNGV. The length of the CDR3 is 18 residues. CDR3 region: CASSTDSLAGAGANVLTF. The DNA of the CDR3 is TGTGCCAGCAGCACAGACAGCCTAGCGGGGGCTGGGGCCAACGTCCTGACTTTC.

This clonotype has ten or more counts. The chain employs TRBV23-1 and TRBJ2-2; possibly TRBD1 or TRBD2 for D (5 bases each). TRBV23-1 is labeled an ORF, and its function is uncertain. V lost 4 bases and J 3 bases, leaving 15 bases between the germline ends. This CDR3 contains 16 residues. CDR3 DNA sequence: TGCGCCAGCAGTCGAACCGGGACCGGGGACACCGGGGAGCTGTTTTTT. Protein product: CASSRTGTGDTGELFF.

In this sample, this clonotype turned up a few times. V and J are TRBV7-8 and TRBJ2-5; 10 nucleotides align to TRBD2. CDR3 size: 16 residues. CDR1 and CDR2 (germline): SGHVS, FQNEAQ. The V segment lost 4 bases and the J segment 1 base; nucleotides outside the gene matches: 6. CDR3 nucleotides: TGTGCCAGCAGCTCATGGACTAGCGGTTCCCAAGAGACCCAGTACTTC. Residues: CASSSWTSGSQETQYF. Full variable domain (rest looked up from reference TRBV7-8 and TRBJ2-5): GAGVSQSPRYKVAKRGQDVALRCDPISGHVSLFWYQQALGQGPEFLTYFQNEAQLDKSGLPSDRFFAERPEGSVSTLKIQRTQQEDSAVYLCASSSWTSGSQETQYFGPGTRLLVL.

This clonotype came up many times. The CDR3 sequence: CAISGTEAYGYTF. CDR3 nucleotide sequence: TGTGCCATCAGTGGCACAGAGGCCTATGGCTACACCTTC. J is TRBJ1-2 and V is TRBV10-3; no definite D call. Germline CDR1 and CDR2: ENHRY and SYGVKD. The ends were cut back, 4 bases at V and 4 bases at J, with 10 bases in the middle. There are 13 residues in the CDR3.

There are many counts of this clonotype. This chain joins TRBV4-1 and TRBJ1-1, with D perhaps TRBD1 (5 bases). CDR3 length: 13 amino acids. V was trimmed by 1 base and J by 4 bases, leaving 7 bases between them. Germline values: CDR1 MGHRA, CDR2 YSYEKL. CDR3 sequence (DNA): TGCGCCAGCAGCCAAGGGCAGGGCACTGAAGCTTTCTTT. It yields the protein CASSQGQGTEAFF.

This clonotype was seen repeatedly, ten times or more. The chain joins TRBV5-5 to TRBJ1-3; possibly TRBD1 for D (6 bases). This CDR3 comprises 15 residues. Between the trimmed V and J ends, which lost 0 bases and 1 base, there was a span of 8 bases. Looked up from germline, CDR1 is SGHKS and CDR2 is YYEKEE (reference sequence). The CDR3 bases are TGTGCCAGCAGCTTGGACAGGGATTCTGGAAACACCATATATTTT. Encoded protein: CASSLDRDSGNTIYF.

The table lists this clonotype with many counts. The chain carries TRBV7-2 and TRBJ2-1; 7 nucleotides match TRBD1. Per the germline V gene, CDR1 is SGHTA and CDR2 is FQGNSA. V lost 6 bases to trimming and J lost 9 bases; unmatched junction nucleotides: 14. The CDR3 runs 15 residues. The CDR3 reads CASSPIEGALGEQFF. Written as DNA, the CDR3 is TGTGCCAGCAGTCCGATCGAGGGGGCCTTGGGTGAGCAGTTCTTC.

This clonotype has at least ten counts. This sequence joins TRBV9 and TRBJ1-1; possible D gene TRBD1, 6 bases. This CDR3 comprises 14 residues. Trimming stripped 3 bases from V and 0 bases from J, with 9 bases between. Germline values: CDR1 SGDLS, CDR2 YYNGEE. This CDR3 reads CASSAGQMNTEAFF. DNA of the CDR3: TGTGCCAGCAGCGCCGGACAGATGAACACTGAAGCTTTCTTT. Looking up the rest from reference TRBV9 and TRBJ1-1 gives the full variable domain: DSGVTQTPKHLITATGQRVTLRCSPRSGDLSVYWYQQSLDQGLQFLIQYYNGEERAKGNILERFSAQQFPDLHSELNLSSLELGDSALYFCASSAGQMNTEAFFGQGTRLTVV.

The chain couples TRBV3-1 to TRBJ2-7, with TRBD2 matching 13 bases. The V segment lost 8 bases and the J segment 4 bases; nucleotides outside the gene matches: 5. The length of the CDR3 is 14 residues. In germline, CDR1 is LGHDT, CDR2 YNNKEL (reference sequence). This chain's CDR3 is CASRTSGRTYEQYF. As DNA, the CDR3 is TGTGCCAGCCGGACTAGCGGGAGAACTTACGAGCAGTACTTC.

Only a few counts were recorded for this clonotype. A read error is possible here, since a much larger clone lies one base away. The CDR3 region has the DNA TGCTGTGCGCCGCTTACGGGACAGGGGCCAACCGGTAACCTCTACGAGCAGTACTTC. Amino acid sequence: CCAPLTGQGPTGNLYEQYF. The chain couples TRBV20-1 to TRBJ2-7; 10 bases fit TRBD1. This CDR3 comprises 19 residues. Germline V CDR1 and CDR2: DFQATT, SNEGSKA (reference sequence).

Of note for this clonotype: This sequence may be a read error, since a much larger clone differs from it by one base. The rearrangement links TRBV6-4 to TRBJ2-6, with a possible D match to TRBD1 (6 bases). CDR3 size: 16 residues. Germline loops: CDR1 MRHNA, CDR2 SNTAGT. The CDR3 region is CASSKQGNSGANVLPF. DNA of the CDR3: TGTGCCAGCAGCAAACAGGGCAACTCTGGGGCCAACGTCCTGCCTTTC.

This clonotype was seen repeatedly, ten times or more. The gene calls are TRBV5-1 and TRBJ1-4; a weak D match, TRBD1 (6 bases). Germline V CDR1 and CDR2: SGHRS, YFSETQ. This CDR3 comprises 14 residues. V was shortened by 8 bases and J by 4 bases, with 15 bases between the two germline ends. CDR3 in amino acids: CARRGATFNEKLFF. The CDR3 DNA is TGCGCCAGGAGGGGGGCCACCTTTAATGAAAAACTGTTTTTT.

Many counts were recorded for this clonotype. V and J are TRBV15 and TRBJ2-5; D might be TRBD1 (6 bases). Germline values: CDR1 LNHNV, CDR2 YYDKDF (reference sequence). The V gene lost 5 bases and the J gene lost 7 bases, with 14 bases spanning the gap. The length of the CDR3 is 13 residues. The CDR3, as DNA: TGTGCCACCAGCCAGGACAGCTCCGTGACCCAGTACTTC. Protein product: CATSQDSSVTQYF.

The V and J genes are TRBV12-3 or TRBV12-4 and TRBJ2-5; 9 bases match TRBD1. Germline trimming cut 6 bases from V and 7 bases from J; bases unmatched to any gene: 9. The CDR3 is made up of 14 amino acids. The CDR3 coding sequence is TGTGCCAGCAGGACAGGGGGGGGGCGGGGGACCCAGTACTTC. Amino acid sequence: CASRTGGGRGTQYF.

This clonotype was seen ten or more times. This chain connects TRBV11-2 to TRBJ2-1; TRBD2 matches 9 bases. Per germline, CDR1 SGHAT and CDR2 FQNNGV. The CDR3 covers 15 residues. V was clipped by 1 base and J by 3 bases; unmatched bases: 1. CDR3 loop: CASSLGLAVYNEQFF. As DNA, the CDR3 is TGTGCCAGCAGCTTAGGACTAGCGGTCTACAATGAGCAGTTCTTC.

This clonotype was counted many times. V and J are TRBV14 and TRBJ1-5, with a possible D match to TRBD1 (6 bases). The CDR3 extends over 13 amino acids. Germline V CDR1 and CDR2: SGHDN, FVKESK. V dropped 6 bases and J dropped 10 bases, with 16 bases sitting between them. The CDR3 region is CASSGFAGGPQHF. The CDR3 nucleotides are TGTGCCAGCAGTGGTTTCGCGGGGGGCCCCCAGCATTTT.

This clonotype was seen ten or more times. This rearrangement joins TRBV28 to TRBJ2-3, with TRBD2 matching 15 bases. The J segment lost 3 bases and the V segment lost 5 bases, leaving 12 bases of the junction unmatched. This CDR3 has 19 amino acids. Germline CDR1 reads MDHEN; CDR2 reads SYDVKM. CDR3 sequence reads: CASSQGLAGGAYLTDTQYF. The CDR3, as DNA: TGTGCCAGCAGTCAAGGACTAGCGGGGGGGGCGTATCTTACAGATACGCAGTATTTT. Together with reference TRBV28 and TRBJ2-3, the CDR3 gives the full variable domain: DVKVTQSSRYLVKRTGEKVFLECVQDMDHENMFWYRQDPGLGLRLIYFSYDVKMKEKGDIPEGYSVSREKKERFSLILESASTNQTSMYLCASSQGLAGGAYLTDTQYFGPGTRLTVL.

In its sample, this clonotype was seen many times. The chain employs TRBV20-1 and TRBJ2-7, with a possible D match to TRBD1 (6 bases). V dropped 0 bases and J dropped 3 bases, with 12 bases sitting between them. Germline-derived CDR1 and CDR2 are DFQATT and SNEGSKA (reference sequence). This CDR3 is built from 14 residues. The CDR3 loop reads CSARDKGRGYEQYF. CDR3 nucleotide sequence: TGCAGTGCTAGAGATAAGGGCAGGGGCTACGAGCAGTACTTC.

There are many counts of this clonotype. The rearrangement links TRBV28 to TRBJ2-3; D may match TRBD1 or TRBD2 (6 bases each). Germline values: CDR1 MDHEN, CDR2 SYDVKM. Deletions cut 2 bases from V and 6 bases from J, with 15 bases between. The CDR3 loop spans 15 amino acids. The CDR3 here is CASSLISGGGDTQYF. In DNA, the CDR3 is TGTGCCAGCAGTTTAATTAGCGGAGGGGGGGATACGCAGTATTTT.

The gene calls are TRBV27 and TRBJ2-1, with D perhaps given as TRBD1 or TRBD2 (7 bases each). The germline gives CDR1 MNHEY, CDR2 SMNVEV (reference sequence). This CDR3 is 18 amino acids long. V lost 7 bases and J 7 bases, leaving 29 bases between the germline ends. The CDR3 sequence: CASNSRGGLDRVGNEQFF. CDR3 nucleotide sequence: TGTGCCAGCAACTCTAGGGGGGGCCTAGACAGGGTAGGGAATGAGCAGTTCTTC.

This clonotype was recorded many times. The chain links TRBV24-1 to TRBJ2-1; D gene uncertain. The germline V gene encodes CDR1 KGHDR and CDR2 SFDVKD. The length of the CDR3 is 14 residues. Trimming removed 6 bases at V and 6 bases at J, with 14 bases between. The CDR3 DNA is TGTGCCACCAGTTCGTCCGTTCCCAGCAATGAGCAGTTCTTC. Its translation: CATSSSVPSNEQFF.

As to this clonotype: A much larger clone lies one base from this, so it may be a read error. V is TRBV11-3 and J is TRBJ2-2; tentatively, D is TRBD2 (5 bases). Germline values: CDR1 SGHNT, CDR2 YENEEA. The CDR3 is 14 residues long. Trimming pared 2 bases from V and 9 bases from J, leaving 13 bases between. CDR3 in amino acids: CASSLLLGSWELFF. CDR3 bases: TGTGCCAGCAGCTTATTGTTGGGGAGTTGGGAGCTGTTTTTT.

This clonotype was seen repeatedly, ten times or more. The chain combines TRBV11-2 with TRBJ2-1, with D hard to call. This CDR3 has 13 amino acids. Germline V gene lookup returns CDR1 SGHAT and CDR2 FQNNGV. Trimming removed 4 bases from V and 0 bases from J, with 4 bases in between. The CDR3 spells CASSSASYNEQFF. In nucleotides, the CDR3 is TGTGCCAGCAGCTCTGCCTCCTACAATGAGCAGTTCTTC.

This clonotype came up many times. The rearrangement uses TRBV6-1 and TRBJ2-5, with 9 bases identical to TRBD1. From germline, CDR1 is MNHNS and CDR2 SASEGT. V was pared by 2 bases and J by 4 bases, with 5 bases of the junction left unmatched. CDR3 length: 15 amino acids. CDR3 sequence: CASSELGGQGETQYF. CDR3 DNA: TGTGCCAGCAGTGAATTGGGGGGACAGGGAGAGACCCAGTACTTC.

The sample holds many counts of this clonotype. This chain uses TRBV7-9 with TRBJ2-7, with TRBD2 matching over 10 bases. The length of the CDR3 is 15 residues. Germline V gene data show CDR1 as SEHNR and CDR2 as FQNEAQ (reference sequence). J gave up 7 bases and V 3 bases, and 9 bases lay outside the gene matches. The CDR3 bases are TGTGCCAGCAGCTTGGGAGCGGGAGGGCCGGGGGAGCAGTACTTC. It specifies CASSLGAGGPGEQYF.